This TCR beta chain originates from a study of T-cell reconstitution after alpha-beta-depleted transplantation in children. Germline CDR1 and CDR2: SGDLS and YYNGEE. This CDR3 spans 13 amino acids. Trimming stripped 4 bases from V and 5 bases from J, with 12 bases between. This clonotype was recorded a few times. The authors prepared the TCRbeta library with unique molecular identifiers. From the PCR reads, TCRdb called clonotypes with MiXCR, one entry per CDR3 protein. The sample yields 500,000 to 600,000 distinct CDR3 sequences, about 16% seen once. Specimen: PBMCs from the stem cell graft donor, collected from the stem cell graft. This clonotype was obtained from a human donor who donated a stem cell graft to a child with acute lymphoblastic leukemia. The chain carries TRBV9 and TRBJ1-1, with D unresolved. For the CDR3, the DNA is TGTGCCAGCAGCTGGGCGGGTGAGACTGAAGCTTTCTTT. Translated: CASSWAGETEAFF. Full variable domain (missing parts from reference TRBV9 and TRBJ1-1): DSGVTQTPKHLITATGQRVTLRCSPRSGDLSVYWYQQSLDQGLQFLIQYYNGEERAKGNILERFSAQQFPDLHSELNLSSLELGDSALYFCASSWAGETEAFFGQGTRLTVV.